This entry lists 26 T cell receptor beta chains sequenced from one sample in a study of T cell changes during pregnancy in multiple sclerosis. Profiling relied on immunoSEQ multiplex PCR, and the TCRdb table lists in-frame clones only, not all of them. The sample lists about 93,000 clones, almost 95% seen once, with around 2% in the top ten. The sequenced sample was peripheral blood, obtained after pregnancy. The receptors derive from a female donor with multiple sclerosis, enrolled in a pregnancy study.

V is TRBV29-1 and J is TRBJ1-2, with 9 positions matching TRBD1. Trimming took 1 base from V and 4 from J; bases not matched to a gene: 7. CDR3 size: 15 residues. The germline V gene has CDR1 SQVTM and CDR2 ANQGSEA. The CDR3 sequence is CSVEGGRDRAYGYTF. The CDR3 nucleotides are TGCAGCGTTGAAGGGGGAAGGGACAGGGCCTATGGCTACACCTTC. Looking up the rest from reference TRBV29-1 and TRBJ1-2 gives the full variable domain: SAVISQKPSRDICQRGTSLTIQCQVDSQVTMMFWYRQQPGQSLTLIATANQGSEATYESGFVIDKFPISRPNLTFSTLTVSNMSPEDSSIYLCSVEGGRDRAYGYTFGSGTRLTVV.

CDR3 protein: CASSESYGNTEAFF. The DNA of the CDR3 is TGTGCCAGCAGTGAATCATACGGGAACACTGAAGCTTTCTTT. This chain links TRBV2 with TRBJ1-1; D is ambiguous. Germline V CDR1 and CDR2: SNHLY, FYNNEI. This CDR3 spans 14 amino acids. V dropped 2 bases and J dropped 1 base, with 8 bases sitting between them.

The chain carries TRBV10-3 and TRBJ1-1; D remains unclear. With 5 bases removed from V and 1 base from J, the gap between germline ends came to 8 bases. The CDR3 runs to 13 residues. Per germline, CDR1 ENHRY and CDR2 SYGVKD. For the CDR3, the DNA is TGTGCCATCAGTTCCGCGGCGAACACTGAAGCTTTCTTT. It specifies CAISSAANTEAFF.

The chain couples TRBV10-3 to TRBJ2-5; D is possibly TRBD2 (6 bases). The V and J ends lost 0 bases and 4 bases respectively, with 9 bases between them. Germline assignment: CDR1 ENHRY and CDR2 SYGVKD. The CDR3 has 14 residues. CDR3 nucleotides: TGTGCCATCAGTGAGTCGGTGGGGGGAGAGACCCAGTACTTC. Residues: CAISESVGGETQYF.

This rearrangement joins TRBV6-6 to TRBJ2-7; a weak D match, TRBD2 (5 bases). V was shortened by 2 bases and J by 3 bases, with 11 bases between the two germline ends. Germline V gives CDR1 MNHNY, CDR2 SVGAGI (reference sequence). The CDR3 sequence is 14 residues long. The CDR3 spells CASSYEGRLYEQYF. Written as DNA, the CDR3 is TGTGCCAGCAGTTACGAGGGCAGACTCTACGAGCAGTACTTC.

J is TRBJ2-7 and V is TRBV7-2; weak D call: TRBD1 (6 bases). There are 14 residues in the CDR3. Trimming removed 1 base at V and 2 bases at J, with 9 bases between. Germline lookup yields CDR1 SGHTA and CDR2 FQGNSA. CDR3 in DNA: TGTGCCAGCAGCTTAGTAAGGGACACCTACGAGCAGTACTTC. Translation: CASSLVRDTYEQYF.

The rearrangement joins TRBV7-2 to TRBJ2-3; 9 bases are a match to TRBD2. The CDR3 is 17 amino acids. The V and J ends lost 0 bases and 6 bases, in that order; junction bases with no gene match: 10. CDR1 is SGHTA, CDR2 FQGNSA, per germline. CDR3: CASSLAGHSGRGDTQYF. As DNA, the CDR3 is TGTGCCAGCAGCTTAGCCGGACATAGCGGGAGAGGGGATACGCAGTATTTT. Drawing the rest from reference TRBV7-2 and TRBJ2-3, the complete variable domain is GAGVSQSPSNKVTEKGKDVELRCDPISGHTALYWYRQSLGQGLEFLIYFQGNSAPDKSGLPSDRFSAERTGGSVSTLTIQRTQQEDSAVYLCASSLAGHSGRGDTQYFGPGTRLTVL.

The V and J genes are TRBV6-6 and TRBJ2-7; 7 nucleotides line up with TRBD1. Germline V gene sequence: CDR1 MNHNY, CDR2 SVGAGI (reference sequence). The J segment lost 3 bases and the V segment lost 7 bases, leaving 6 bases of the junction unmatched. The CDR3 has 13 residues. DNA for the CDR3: TGTGCCAGCACCCAGGGGGTCTACTACGAGCAGTACTTC. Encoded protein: CASTQGVYYEQYF.

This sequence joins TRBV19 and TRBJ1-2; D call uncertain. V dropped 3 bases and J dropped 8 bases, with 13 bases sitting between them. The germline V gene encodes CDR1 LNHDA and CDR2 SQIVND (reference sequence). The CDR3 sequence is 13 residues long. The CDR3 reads CASSMQEVRGYTF. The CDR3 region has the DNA TGTGCCAGTAGTATGCAGGAGGTGAGAGGCTACACCTTC.

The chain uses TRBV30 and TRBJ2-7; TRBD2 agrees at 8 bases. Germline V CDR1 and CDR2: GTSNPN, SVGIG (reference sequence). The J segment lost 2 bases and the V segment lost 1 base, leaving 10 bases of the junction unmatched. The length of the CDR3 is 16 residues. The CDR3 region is CAWSASGGRKTYEQYF. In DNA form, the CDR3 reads TGTGCCTGGAGTGCCTCGGGGGGGCGCAAAACCTACGAGCAGTACTTC.

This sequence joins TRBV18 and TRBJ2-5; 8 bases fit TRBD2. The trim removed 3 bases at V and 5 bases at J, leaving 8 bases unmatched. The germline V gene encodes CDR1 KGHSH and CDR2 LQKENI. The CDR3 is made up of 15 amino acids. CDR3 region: CASSPVGGARETQYF. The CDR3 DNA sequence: TGTGCCAGCTCACCTGTCGGGGGGGCCAGGGAGACCCAGTACTTC.

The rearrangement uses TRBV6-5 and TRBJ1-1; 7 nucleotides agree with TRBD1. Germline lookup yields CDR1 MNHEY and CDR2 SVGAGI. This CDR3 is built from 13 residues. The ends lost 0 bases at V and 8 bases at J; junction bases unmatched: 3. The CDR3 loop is CASSYSTGNEAFF. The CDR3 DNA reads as TGTGCCAGCAGTTACTCGACAGGGAACGAAGCTTTCTTT.

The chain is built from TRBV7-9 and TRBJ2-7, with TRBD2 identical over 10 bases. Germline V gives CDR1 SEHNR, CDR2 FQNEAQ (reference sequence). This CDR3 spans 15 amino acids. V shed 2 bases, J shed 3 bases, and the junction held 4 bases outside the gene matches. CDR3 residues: CASSLLSSGSYEQYF. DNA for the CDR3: TGTGCCAGCAGCTTACTATCTAGCGGGAGCTACGAGCAGTACTTC.

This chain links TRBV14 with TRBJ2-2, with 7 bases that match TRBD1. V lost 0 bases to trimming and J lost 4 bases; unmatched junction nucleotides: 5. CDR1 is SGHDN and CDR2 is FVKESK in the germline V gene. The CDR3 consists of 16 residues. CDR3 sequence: CASSQDTGVTTGELFF. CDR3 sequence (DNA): TGTGCCAGCAGCCAAGATACAGGGGTGACCACCGGGGAGCTGTTTTTT.

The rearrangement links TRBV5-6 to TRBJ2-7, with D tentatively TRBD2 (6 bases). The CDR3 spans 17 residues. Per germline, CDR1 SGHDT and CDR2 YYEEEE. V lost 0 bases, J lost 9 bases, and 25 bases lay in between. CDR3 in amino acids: CASSLAGEVRPVDGQYF. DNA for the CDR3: TGTGCCAGCAGCTTGGCCGGGGAGGTCAGGCCGGTTGATGGGCAGTACTTC.

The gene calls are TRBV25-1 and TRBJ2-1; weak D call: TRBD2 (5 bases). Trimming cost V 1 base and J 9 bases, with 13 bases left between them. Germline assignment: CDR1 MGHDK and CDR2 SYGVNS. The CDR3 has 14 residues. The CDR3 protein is CASSEWERWREQFF. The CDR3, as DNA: TGTGCCAGCAGTGAATGGGAGAGGTGGCGTGAGCAGTTCTTC.

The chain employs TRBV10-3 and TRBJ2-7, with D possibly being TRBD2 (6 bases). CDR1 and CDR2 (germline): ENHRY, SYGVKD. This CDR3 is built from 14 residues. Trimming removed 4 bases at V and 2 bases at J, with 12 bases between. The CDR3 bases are TGTGCCATCAGTGTGGACGGAGGGGCCTACGAGCAGTACTTC. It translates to CAISVDGGAYEQYF.

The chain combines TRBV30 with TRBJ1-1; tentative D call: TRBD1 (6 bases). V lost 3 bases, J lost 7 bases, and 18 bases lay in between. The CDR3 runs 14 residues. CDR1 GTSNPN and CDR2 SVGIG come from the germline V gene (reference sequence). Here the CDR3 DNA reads TGTGCCTGGAGCCGCAGGCCAGACAGGAGTGAAGCTTTCTTT. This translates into CAWSRRPDRSEAFF.

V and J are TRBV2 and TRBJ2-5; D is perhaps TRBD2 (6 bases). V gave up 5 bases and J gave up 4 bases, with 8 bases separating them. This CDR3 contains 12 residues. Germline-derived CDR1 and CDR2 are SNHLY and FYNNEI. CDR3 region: CASSREAETQYF. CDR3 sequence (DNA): TGTGCCAGCAGTAGGGAGGCAGAGACCCAGTACTTC.

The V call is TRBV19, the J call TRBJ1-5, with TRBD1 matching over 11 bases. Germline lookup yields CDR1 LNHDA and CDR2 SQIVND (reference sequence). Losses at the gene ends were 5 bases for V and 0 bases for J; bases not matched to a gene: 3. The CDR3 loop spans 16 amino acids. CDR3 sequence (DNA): TGTGCCAGTAGTCGGACAGGGGGCCATAGCAATCAGCCCCAGCATTTT. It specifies CASSRTGGHSNQPQHF.

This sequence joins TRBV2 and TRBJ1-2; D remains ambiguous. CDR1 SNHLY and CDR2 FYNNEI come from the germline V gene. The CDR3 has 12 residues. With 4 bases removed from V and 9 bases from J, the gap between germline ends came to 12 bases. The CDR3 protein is CASSGQDSRYTF. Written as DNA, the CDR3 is TGTGCCAGCAGTGGGCAGGACTCGCGCTACACCTTC.

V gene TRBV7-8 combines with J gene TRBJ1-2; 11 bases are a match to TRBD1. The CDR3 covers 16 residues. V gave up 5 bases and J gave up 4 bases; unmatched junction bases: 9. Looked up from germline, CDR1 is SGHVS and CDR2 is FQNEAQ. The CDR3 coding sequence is TGTGCCAGCAGCCGAATCGGGACAGGGGGGATCTATGGCTACACCTTC. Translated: CASSRIGTGGIYGYTF.

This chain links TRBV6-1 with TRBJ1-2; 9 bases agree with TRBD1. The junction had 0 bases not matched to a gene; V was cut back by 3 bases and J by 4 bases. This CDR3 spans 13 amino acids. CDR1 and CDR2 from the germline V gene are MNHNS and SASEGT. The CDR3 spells CASSETGGYGYTF. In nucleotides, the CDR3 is TGTGCCAGCAGTGAGACAGGGGGCTATGGCTACACCTTC.

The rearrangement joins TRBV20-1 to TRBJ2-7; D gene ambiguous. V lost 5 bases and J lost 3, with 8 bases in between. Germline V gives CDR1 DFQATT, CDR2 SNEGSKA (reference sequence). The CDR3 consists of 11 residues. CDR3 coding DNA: TGCAGTGCTCCAGGAATCTACGAGCAGTACTTC. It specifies CSAPGIYEQYF.

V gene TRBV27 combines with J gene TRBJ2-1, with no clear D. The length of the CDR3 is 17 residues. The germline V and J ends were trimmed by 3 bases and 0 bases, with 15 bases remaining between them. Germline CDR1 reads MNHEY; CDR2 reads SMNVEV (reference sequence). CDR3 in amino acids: CASSFYPLDSSYNEQFF. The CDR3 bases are TGTGCCAGCAGTTTCTATCCCCTAGATAGCTCCTACAATGAGCAGTTCTTC.

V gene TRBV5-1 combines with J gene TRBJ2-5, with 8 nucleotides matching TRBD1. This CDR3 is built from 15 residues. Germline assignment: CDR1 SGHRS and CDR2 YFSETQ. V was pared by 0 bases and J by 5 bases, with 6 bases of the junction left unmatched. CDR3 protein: CASSLVTGDEETQYF. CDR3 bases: TGCGCCAGCAGCTTGGTGACAGGGGACGAGGAGACCCAGTACTTC.